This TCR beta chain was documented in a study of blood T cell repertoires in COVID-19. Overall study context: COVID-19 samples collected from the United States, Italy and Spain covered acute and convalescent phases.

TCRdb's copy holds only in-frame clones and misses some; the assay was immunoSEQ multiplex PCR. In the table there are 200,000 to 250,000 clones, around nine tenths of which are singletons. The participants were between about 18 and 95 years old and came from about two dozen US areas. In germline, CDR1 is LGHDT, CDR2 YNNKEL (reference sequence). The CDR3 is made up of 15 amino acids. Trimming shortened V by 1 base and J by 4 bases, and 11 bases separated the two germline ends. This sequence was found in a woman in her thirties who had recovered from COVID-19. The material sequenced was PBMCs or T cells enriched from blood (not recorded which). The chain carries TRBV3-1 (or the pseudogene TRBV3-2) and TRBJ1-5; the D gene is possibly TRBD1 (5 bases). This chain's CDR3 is CASSQGRTNNQPQHF. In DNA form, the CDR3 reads TGTGCCAGCAGCCAAGGTAGGACAAATAATCAGCCCCAGCATTTT.